This T cell receptor beta chain was sequenced in a study of cytomegalovirus exposure and HLA in healthy donors. Broader study findings: Most subjects' HLA-A and HLA-B alleles were reportedly predicted from TCR beta sequences. TCR beta chains associated with HLA were, in a later analysis, more clonally expanded than equally common others.

V was clipped by 3 bases and J by 2 bases, with 14 bases between them. CDR3 length: 15 residues. Germline lookup yields CDR1 SGDLS and CDR2 YYNGEE. The PCR had 60 Vbeta and 13 Jbeta primers. Clones were sequenced by immunoSEQ multiplex PCR, and TCRdb holds only the in-frame ones, with some missing. The table has over 120,000 clones, more than 8% seen once. This clone has more than one count but fewer than ten. Its antigen remains unknown. When sampled, the donors appeared nominally healthy, though they likely had unrecorded immune exposures. The sequencing input was PBMCs. The TCR comes from a man between 50 and 59 years old in good health and CMV-seronegative. This chain links TRBV9 with TRBJ1-1, with a possible D match to TRBD1 (6 bases). DNA for the CDR3: TGTGCCAGCAGCGACCTTTCAGGGGAAAACACTGAAGCTTTCTTT. Encoded protein: CASSDLSGENTEAFF. Full variable domain (missing parts from reference TRBV9 and TRBJ1-1): DSGVTQTPKHLITATGQRVTLRCSPRSGDLSVYWYQQSLDQGLQFLIQYYNGEERAKGNILERFSAQQFPDLHSELNLSSLELGDSALYFCASSDLSGENTEAFFGQGTRLTVV.